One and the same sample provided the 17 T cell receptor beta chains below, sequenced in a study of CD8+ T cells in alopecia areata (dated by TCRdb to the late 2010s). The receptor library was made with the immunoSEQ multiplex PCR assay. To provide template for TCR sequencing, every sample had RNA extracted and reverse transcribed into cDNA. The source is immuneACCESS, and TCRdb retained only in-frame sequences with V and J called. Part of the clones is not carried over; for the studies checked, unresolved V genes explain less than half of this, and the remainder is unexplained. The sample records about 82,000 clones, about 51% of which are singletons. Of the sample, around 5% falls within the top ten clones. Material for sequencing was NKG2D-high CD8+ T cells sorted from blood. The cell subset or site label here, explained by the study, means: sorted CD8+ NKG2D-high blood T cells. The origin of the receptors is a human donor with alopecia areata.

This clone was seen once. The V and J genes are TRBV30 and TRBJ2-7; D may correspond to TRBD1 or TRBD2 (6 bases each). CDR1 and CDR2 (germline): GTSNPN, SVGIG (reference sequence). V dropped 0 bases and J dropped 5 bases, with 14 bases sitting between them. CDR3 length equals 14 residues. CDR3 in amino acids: CAWSVRGLYHEQYF. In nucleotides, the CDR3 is TGTGCCTGGAGTGTACGGGGGCTGTACCACGAGCAGTACTTC.

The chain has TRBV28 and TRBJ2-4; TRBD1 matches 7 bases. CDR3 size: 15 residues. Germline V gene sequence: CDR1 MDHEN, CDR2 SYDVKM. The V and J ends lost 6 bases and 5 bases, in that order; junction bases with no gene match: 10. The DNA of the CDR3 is TGTGCCAGCAGCAACAGGGGTCATCCAGAAAACATTCAGTACTTC. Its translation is CASSNRGHPENIQYF. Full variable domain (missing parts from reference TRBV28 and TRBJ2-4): DVKVTQSSRYLVKRTGEKVFLECVQDMDHENMFWYRQDPGLGLRLIYFSYDVKMKEKGDIPEGYSVSREKKERFSLILESASTNQTSMYLCASSNRGHPENIQYFGAGTRLSVL.

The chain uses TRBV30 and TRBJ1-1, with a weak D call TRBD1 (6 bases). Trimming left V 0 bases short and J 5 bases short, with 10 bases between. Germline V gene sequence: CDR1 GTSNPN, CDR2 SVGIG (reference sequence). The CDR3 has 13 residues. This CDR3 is CAWSVLGGTEAFF. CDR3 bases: TGTGCCTGGAGTGTACTAGGGGGAACTGAAGCTTTCTTT.

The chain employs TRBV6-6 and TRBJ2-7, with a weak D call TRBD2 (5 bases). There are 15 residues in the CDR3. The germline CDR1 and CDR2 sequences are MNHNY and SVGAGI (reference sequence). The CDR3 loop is CTVGLERGTSYEQYF. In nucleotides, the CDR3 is TGTACGGTCGGTCTGGAACGGGGAACCTCCTACGAGCAGTACTTC.

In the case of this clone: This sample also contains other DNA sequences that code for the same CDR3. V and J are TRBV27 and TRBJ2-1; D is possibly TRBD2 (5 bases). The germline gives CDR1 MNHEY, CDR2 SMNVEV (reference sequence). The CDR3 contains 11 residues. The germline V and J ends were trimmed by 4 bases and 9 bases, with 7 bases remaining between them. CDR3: CASSSGGEQFF. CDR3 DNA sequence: TGTGCCAGCAGTTCCGGAGGTGAGCAGTTCTTC.

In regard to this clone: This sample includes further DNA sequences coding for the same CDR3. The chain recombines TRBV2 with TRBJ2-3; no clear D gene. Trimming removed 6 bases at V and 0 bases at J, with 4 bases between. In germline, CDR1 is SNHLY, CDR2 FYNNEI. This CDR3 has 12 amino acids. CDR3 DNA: TGTGCCAGCAGACCAAGCACAGATACGCAGTATTTT. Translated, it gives CASRPSTDTQYF. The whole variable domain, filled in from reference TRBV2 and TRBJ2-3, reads EPEVTQTPSHQVTQMGQEVILRCVPISNHLYFYWYRQILGQKVEFLVSFYNNEISEKSEIFDDQFSVERPDGSNFTLKIRSTKLEDSAMYFCASRPSTDTQYFGPGTRLTVL.

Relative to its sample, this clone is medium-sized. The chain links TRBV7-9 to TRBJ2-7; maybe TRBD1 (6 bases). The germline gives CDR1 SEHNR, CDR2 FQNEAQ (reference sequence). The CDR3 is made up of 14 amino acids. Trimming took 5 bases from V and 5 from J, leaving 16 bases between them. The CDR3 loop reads CASSPRQVINEQYF. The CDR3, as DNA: TGTGCCAGCAGCCCCCGACAGGTTATCAACGAGCAGTACTTC.

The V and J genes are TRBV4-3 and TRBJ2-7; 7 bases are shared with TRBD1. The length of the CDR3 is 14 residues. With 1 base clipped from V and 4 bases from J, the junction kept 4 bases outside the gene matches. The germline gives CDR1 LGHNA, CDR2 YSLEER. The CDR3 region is CASSQGRGPYEQYF. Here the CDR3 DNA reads TGCGCCAGCAGCCAAGGTAGGGGGCCTTACGAGCAGTACTTC.

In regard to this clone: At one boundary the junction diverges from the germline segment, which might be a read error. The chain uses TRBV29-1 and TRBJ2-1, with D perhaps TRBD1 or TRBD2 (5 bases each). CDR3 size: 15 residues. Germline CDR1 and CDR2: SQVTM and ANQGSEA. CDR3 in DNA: TGCAGCGCCCGACCAGGGTGGGGGTCCTCCAATGAGCAGTTCTTC. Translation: CSARPGWGSSNEQFF.

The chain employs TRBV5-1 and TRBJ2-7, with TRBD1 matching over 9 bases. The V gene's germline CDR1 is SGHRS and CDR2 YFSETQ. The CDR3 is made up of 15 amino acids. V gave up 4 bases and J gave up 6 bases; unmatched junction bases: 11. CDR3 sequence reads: CASSDQPGQGSEQYF. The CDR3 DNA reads TGCGCCAGCAGCGACCAACCGGGACAGGGCTCCGAGCAGTACTTC.

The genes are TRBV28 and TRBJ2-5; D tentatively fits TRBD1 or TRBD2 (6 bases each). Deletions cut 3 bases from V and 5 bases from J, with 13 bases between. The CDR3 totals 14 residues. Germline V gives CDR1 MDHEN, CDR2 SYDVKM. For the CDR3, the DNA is TGTGCCAGCAGTTTCTGGGGGGCGCAGGAGACCCAGTACTTC. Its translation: CASSFWGAQETQYF.

The CDR3 bases are TGTGCCAGCATTTCAGTCTCAGGTTCCAACTACGAGCAGTACTTC. This translates into CASISVSGSNYEQYF. The chain uses TRBV6-1 and TRBJ2-7; D remains ambiguous. Trimming removed 7 bases from V and 3 bases from J, with 19 bases in between. The CDR3 length is 15 residues. Per the germline V gene, CDR1 is MNHNS and CDR2 is SASEGT.

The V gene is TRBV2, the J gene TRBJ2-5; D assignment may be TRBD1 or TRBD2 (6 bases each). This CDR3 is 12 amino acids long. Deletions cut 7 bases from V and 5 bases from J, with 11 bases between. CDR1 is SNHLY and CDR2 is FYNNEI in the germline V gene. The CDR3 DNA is TGTGCCAGCAAAGGGGGACTTGAGACCCAGTACTTC. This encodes CASKGGLETQYF.

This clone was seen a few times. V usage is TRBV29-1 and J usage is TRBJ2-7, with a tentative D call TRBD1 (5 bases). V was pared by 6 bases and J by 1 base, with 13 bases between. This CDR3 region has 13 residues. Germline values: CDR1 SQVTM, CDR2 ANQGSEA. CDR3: CSVLTRVSYEQYF. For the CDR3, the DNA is TGCAGCGTCTTGACCAGGGTTTCCTACGAGCAGTACTTC.

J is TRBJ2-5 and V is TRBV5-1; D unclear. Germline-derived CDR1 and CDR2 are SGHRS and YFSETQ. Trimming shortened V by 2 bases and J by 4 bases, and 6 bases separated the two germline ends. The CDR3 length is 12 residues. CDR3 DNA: TGCGCCAGCAGCTTTAATGGAGAGACCCAGTACTTC. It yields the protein CASSFNGETQYF. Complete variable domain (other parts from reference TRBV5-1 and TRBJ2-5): KAGVTQTPRYLIKTRGQQVTLSCSPISGHRSVSWYQQTPGQGLQFLFEYFSETQRNKGNFPGRFSGRQFSNSRSEMNVSTLELGDSALYLCASSFNGETQYFGPGTRLLVL.

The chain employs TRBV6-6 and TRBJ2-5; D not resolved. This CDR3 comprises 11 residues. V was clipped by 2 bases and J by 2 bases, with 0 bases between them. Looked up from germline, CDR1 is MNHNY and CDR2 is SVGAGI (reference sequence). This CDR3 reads CASSYQETQYF. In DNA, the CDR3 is TGTGCCAGCAGTTACCAAGAGACCCAGTACTTC.

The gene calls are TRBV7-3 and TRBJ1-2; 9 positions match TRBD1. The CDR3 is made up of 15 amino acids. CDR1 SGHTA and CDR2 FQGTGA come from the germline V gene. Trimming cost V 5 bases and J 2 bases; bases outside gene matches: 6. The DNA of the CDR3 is TGTGCCAGCAGCCCCACAGGGGGCGCGAACTATGGCTACACCTTC. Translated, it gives CASSPTGGANYGYTF.